This T cell receptor (beta chain) was documented in a study of shared T cell receptors in the human thymus. Using immunoSEQ multiplex PCR, the repertoire was profiled, and TCRdb retains in-frame clones only, with some absent. The top ten hold 0.01% to 0.015% of the sample, which has just under 550,000 clones, around 78% seen once. Germline V gene lookup returns CDR1 SGHNT and CDR2 YYREEE (reference sequence). V was cut by 2 bases and J by 2 bases, with 13 bases left in between. The CDR3 is made up of 15 amino acids. These data were likewise used in another study, on human thymus T cells.

The source of this sequence is a boy less than two years old with a congenital heart defect. What was sequenced was thymocytes. V gene TRBV5-4 combines with J gene TRBJ1-2; D may be TRBD1 (5 bases). The CDR3 reads CASSFRGRVNYGYTF. CDR3 sequence (DNA): TGTGCCAGCAGCTTTAGGGGCAGGGTAAACTATGGCTACACCTTC.